This TCR beta chain was identified during a study of T-cell memory formation after mild COVID-19. MiXCR, run by TCRdb on the 5' RACE reads, gives a single entry per CDR3 protein. This repertoire shows 65,000 to 100,000 distinct CDR3 sequences, 9.5% to 15% found once; its top ten account for around two fifths. The CDR3 is 13 amino acids. V shed 5 bases and J shed 3 bases, with 10 bases lying between them. Germline-derived CDR1 and CDR2 are SGHTA and FQGNSA. Sequencing was carried out using PBMCs or a T cell subset sorted from them (not recorded which). The V gene is TRBV7-2, the J gene TRBJ1-2; a possible D gene is TRBD1 (5 bases). The clonotype was recovered from a man aged 18-30 years who had mild COVID-19 (a few samples of this study predate the infection). Cell type and time point are not known. In DNA, the CDR3 is TGTGCCAGCAGCCTTGGGGGGGACTATGGCTACACCTTC. Translated: CASSLGGDYGYTF. The whole variable domain, filled in from reference TRBV7-2 and TRBJ1-2, reads GAGVSQSPSNKVTEKGKDVELRCDPISGHTALYWYRQSLGQGLEFLIYFQGNSAPDKSGLPSDRFSAERTGGSVSTLTIQRTQQEDSAVYLCASSLGGDYGYTFGSGTRLTVV.